This T cell receptor beta chain is drawn from a study of blood T cell repertoires in COVID-19. The V segment lost 3 bases and the J segment 10 bases; nucleotides outside the gene matches: 10. The CDR3 covers 14 residues. Germline V gene lookup returns CDR1 SGDLS and CDR2 YYNGEE. Only in-frame clones appear in the TCRdb table, and some are missing; sequencing was by immunoSEQ multiplex PCR. The data show about 99,000 clones, with approximately 84% seen just once and 10% to 15% held by the top ten. Material for sequencing was peripheral blood. The chain combines TRBV9 with TRBJ1-2; TRBD1 matches at 9 bases. The TCR originated in a human donor in a cohort sampled during active or convalescent COVID-19. CDR3 sequence: CASSGELDRGDYTF. CDR3 DNA: TGTGCCAGCAGCGGCGAATTAGACAGGGGGGACTACACCTTC. Full variable domain (remainder filled in from reference TRBV9 and TRBJ1-2): DSGVTQTPKHLITATGQRVTLRCSPRSGDLSVYWYQQSLDQGLQFLIQYYNGEERAKGNILERFSAQQFPDLHSELNLSSLELGDSALYFCASSGELDRGDYTFGSGTRLTVV.